What follows are 30 T cell receptor beta chains derived from one specimen sequenced in a study of human T cells and chemical hapten exposure. TCRdb independently ran MiXCR on the 5' RACE reads; one entry per CDR3 protein. The sample yields roughly 110,000 distinct CDR3 sequences, approximately 20% seen once. It was from unfractionated whole blood that total RNA was extracted. These receptor sequences come from a human donor in good health.

This clonotype has more than one count but fewer than ten. V and J are TRBV29-1 and TRBJ2-1, with 13 nucleotides matching TRBD2. CDR1 and CDR2 from the germline V gene are SQVTM and ANQGSEA. V trimming: 7 bases; J trimming: 4 bases; junction bases outside the gene matches: 4. The CDR3 contains 14 residues. This CDR3 is CSALAGGPYNEQFF. The CDR3 nucleotides are TGCAGCGCACTAGCGGGAGGGCCTTACAATGAGCAGTTCTTC.

The chain uses TRBV5-1 and TRBJ2-2, with unresolved D. Germline CDR1 SGHRS, CDR2 YFSETQ. Trimming removed 0 bases at V and 1 base at J, with 7 bases between. This CDR3 is 15 amino acids long. In DNA form, the CDR3 reads TGCGCCAGCAGCTTGGGAGTTCGGAACACCGGGGAGCTGTTTTTT. Amino acids: CASSLGVRNTGELFF.

This clonotype has only a few counts. In DNA, the CDR3 is TGTGCCAGCAGCCGGGACAGTGGCAGAAACACCATATATTTT. Protein product: CASSRDSGRNTIYF. The V gene is TRBV7-8, the J gene TRBJ1-3; 7 positions match TRBD1. This CDR3 spans 14 amino acids. V was clipped by 5 bases and J by 5 bases; unmatched bases: 6. Germline-derived CDR1 and CDR2 are SGHVS and FQNEAQ.

The gene calls are TRBV10-1 and TRBJ2-7, with 12 positions matching TRBD1. The CDR3 is 16 amino acids. V lost 6 bases to trimming and J lost 3 bases; unmatched junction nucleotides: 9. CDR1 WNHNN and CDR2 SYGVQD come from the germline V gene (reference sequence). The CDR3 loop is CASSLRGQGAFYEQYF. CDR3 DNA: TGCGCCAGCAGCCTAAGGGGACAGGGGGCTTTCTACGAGCAGTACTTC.

V is TRBV6-2 or TRBV6-3 and J is TRBJ2-3, with unresolved D. Germline V gene lookup returns CDR1 MNHEY and CDR2 SVGEGT. The CDR3 loop spans 13 amino acids. V lost 0 bases and J lost 7, with 8 bases in between. CDR3: CASSYSVSNTQYF. The CDR3 coding sequence is TGTGCCAGCAGTTACTCGGTATCAAATACGCAGTATTTT.

This clonotype was observed a handful of times. The chain joins TRBV12-3 or TRBV12-4 to TRBJ2-3; the D gene is possibly TRBD2 (6 bases). CDR3 length: 14 amino acids. The V and J ends lost 5 bases and 4 bases respectively, with 13 bases between them. The CDR3 is CASSPRGVPDTQYF. The DNA of the CDR3 is TGTGCCAGCAGTCCTCGCGGGGTTCCAGATACGCAGTATTTT.

This clonotype was counted only a few times. The chain joins TRBV12-3 or TRBV12-4 to TRBJ2-1, with D possibly TRBD2 on 6 matching bases. V shed 6 bases and J shed 3 bases, with 15 bases lying between them. The CDR3 runs 15 residues. The CDR3 loop reads CASSRSGTLYNEQFF. Here the CDR3 DNA reads TGTGCCAGCAGCCGCTCCGGGACTCTCTACAATGAGCAGTTCTTC.

This clonotype has ten or more counts. V usage is TRBV2 and J usage is TRBJ2-1; D is undetermined. Trimming took 7 bases from V and 13 from J, leaving 11 bases between them. Germline V CDR1 and CDR2: SNHLY, FYNNEI. The CDR3 covers 10 residues. The CDR3 loop is CASKLLIQFF. Written as DNA, the CDR3 is TGTGCCAGCAAGTTGCTAATTCAGTTCTTC.

The J gene is TRBJ2-7, the V gene TRBV11-2; D remains unclear. Trimming stripped 5 bases from V and 8 bases from J, with 16 bases between. Germline lookup yields CDR1 SGHAT and CDR2 FQNNGV. This CDR3 region has 13 residues. The CDR3 DNA reads TGTGCCAGCAGCGGTGGGCCCGCCGTACAGCAGTACTTC. Its translation: CASSGGPAVQQYF.

This clonotype was picked up a small number of times. The chain links TRBV27 to TRBJ1-1; D perhaps matches TRBD1 (6 bases). V lost 1 base to trimming and J lost 5 bases, with 14 bases between them. Looked up from germline, CDR1 is MNHEY and CDR2 is SMNVEV (reference sequence). The CDR3 loop spans 15 amino acids. The CDR3 spells CASSLLTGTRTEAFF. CDR3 nucleotide sequence: TGTGCCAGCAGTTTATTAACAGGGACAAGGACTGAAGCTTTCTTT.

The chain uses TRBV29-1 and TRBJ2-4; 7 nucleotides align to TRBD1. CDR1 and CDR2 from the germline V gene are SQVTM and ANQGSEA. Germline trimming cut 0 bases from V and 4 bases from J; bases unmatched to any gene: 6. This CDR3 has 15 residues. The CDR3 nucleotides are TGCAGCGTTGAAGAACGGACAGGCGGGAAAAACATTCAGTACTTC. Translated: CSVEERTGGKNIQYF.

A few counts support this clonotype. The J gene is TRBJ2-1, the V gene TRBV12-3 or TRBV12-4; D possibly matches TRBD1 or TRBD2 (5 bases each). V lost 1 base, J lost 7 bases, and 17 bases lay in between. The CDR3 has 16 residues. The CDR3 DNA reads TGTGCCAGCAGTTTAGACCCGGGACCATCAACGAATGAGCAGTTCTTC. Translating it yields CASSLDPGPSTNEQFF.

The chain employs TRBV12-5 and TRBJ2-3; 9 bases are a match to TRBD1. This CDR3 spans 15 amino acids. Germline trimming cut 4 bases from V and 2 bases from J; bases unmatched to any gene: 4. CDR1 is LGHNT, CDR2 FRNRAP, per germline. CDR3 DNA: TGTGCTAGTGGTTCCGGGACAGGGAACACAGATACGCAGTATTTT. Protein: CASGSGTGNTDTQYF.

The rearrangement uses TRBV30 and TRBJ1-1; D unresolved. The length of the CDR3 is 11 residues. CDR1 GTSNPN and CDR2 SVGIG come from the germline V gene (reference sequence). V shed 1 base and J shed 5 bases, with 5 bases lying between them. The CDR3 region has the DNA TGTGCCTGGAGTGGGAGGACTGAAGCTTTCTTT. Residues: CAWSGRTEAFF.

This sequence joins TRBV29-1 and TRBJ2-7, with D perhaps matching TRBD1 or TRBD2 (5 bases each). V was clipped by 1 base and J by 6 bases, with 13 bases between them. The CDR3 is 13 residues long. The germline CDR1 and CDR2 sequences are SQVTM and ANQGSEA. The CDR3 DNA reads TGCAGCGTTGAAGGGGCAGGGAGCAGCGAGCAGTACTTC. Translated: CSVEGAGSSEQYF.

This CDR3 reads CASSMGQVLGYTF. CDR3 bases: TGTGCCAGCAGTATGGGACAGGTGCTTGGCTACACCTTC. The chain joins TRBV6-5 to TRBJ1-2; 8 bases align to TRBD1. Losses at the gene ends were 5 bases for V and 7 bases for J; bases not matched to a gene: 6. This CDR3 is 13 amino acids long. Per the germline V gene, CDR1 is MNHEY and CDR2 is SVGAGI.

The rearrangement uses TRBV4-1 and TRBJ2-3, with 8 nucleotides matching TRBD2. The CDR3 consists of 17 residues. Germline values: CDR1 MGHRA, CDR2 YSYEKL. The ends lost 2 bases at V and 5 bases at J; junction bases unmatched: 12. The CDR3 protein is CASSQRGREGQKDTQYF. The CDR3 nucleotides are TGCGCCAGCAGCCAACGTGGACGGGAGGGCCAGAAAGATACGCAGTATTTT.

The chain employs TRBV28 and TRBJ1-1; TRBD1 aligns across 8 bases. V shed 3 bases and J 3 bases; nucleotides not matched to a gene: 3. There are 14 residues in the CDR3. Germline V gives CDR1 MDHEN, CDR2 SYDVKM. This CDR3 is CASSLDRVDTEAFF. Here the CDR3 DNA reads TGTGCCAGCAGTTTGGACAGGGTGGACACTGAAGCTTTCTTT.

The chain is built from TRBV3-1 and TRBJ2-7, with 13 bases identical to TRBD2. With V trimmed by 6 bases and J by 4 bases, 12 bases remained unmatched. CDR1 and CDR2 from the germline V gene are LGHDT and YNNKEL (reference sequence). This CDR3 is 17 amino acids long. The CDR3: CASSPTPRTSGSYEQYF. CDR3 nucleotides: TGTGCCAGCAGTCCCACGCCCCGGACTAGCGGGAGTTACGAGCAGTACTTC.

The chain has TRBV20-1 and TRBJ1-5; 7 bases match TRBD1. This CDR3 spans 15 amino acids. Losses at the gene ends were 1 base for V and 11 bases for J; bases not matched to a gene: 14. Germline-derived CDR1 and CDR2 are DFQATT and SNEGSKA (reference sequence). The CDR3 nucleotides are TGCAGTGCTAGAGCCTTTGATACAGGGGCAAGGGCCCAGCATTTT. Protein: CSARAFDTGARAQHF.

The chain uses TRBV28 and TRBJ1-1; D might be TRBD1 (5 bases). Trimming pared 6 bases from V and 3 bases from J, leaving 17 bases between. Germline-derived CDR1 and CDR2 are MDHEN and SYDVKM. This CDR3 has 15 residues. CDR3 region: CASSRGGPGDTEAFF. CDR3 sequence (DNA): TGTGCCAGCAGCCGGGGGGGTCCGGGGGACACTGAAGCTTTCTTT. Drawing the rest from reference TRBV28 and TRBJ1-1, the complete variable domain is DVKVTQSSRYLVKRTGEKVFLECVQDMDHENMFWYRQDPGLGLRLIYFSYDVKMKEKGDIPEGYSVSREKKERFSLILESASTNQTSMYLCASSRGGPGDTEAFFGQGTRLTVV.

This chain connects TRBV7-9 to TRBJ2-7; D not resolved. CDR1 SEHNR and CDR2 FQNEAQ come from the germline V gene (reference sequence). This CDR3 contains 11 residues. Trimming took off 0 bases at V and 8 bases at J, with 5 bases between the two ends. The CDR3 sequence is CASSLAGQQYF. CDR3 DNA sequence: TGTGCCAGCAGCTTAGCTGGACAGCAGTACTTC.

This chain joins TRBV3-1 and TRBJ1-4; possible D gene TRBD1, 6 bases. Trimming stripped 8 bases from V and 1 base from J, with 11 bases between. The V gene's germline CDR1 is LGHDT and CDR2 YNNKEL (reference sequence). The CDR3 is 14 amino acids. The CDR3 sequence: CASRMTGTNEKLFF. CDR3 bases: TGTGCCAGCCGGATGACAGGAACTAATGAAAAACTGTTTTTT. Full variable domain (outside the CDR3, taken from reference TRBV3-1 and TRBJ1-4): DTAVSQTPKYLVTQMGNDKSIKCEQNLGHDTMYWYKQDSKKFLKIMFSYNNKELIINETVPNRFSPKSPDKAHLNLHINSLELGDSAVYFCASRMTGTNEKLFFGSGTQLSVL.

This clonotype has a handful of counts. The V gene is TRBV29-1, the J gene TRBJ1-2, with unresolved D. V shed 4 bases and J shed 6 bases, with 12 bases lying between them. The CDR3 runs 12 residues. Germline V gene data show CDR1 as SQVTM and CDR2 as ANQGSEA. CDR3 residues: CSVAGSFDGYTF. The CDR3, as DNA: TGCAGCGTTGCTGGCAGTTTTGATGGCTACACCTTC.

V usage is TRBV11-2 and J usage is TRBJ1-2, with a possible D match to TRBD1 (5 bases). This CDR3 contains 15 residues. CDR1 is SGHAT and CDR2 is FQNNGV in the germline V gene. The V gene lost 4 bases and the J gene lost 5 bases, with 17 bases spanning the gap. Here the CDR3 reads CASSSGTPSWYGYTF. In DNA form, the CDR3 reads TGTGCCAGCAGCTCCGGGACCCCAAGCTGGTATGGCTACACCTTC.

CDR3 amino acids: CSARPGPSTGELFF. CDR3 in DNA: TGCAGTGCTAGACCCGGACCCTCCACCGGGGAGCTGTTTTTT. The rearrangement joins TRBV20-1 to TRBJ2-2; D is unclear. The germline V gene has CDR1 DFQATT and CDR2 SNEGSKA (reference sequence). Trimming stripped 2 bases from V and 4 bases from J, with 11 bases between. The CDR3 has 14 residues.

This clonotype was recorded a few times. The CDR3 is CASSLMGLVTEAFF. The CDR3 coding sequence is TGTGCCAGCAGCTTGATGGGGCTGGTCACTGAAGCTTTCTTT. This rearrangement joins TRBV5-4 to TRBJ1-1, with D possibly matching TRBD1 (5 bases). The CDR3 totals 14 residues. V was shortened by 1 base and J by 4 bases, with 11 bases between the two germline ends. CDR1 and CDR2 from the germline V gene are SGHNT and YYREEE (reference sequence).

This clonotype was found a few times. The chain has TRBV6-6 and TRBJ1-1, with TRBD1 as a possible D gene (6 bases). The length of the CDR3 is 13 residues. Trimming stripped 6 bases from V and 7 bases from J, with 15 bases between. Germline CDR1 is MNHNY and CDR2 is SVGAGI (reference sequence). CDR3 sequence (DNA): TGTGCCAGCAGCCTACAGGGACGCCATGAAGCTTTCTTT. Protein product: CASSLQGRHEAFF.

This clonotype was found a few times. V usage is TRBV6-5 and J usage is TRBJ1-1; perhaps TRBD1 as D (6 bases). The CDR3 spans 13 residues. V lost 10 bases to trimming and J lost 5 bases, with 17 bases between them. The germline CDR1 and CDR2 sequences are MNHEY and SVGAGI. The CDR3 DNA reads TGTGCCACCACACAGGGATCGCGAACTGAAGCTTTCTTT. It specifies CATTQGSRTEAFF.

The sample holds a few counts of this clonotype. V usage is TRBV20-1 and J usage is TRBJ2-5; 7 nucleotides align to TRBD2. The CDR3 sequence is 15 residues long. V was clipped by 3 bases and J by 3 bases; unmatched bases: 10. Germline V gene data show CDR1 as DFQATT and CDR2 as SNEGSKA (reference sequence). DNA for the CDR3: TGCAGTGCTAGGCTCCTAGCGGACCAGAAAGAGACCCAGTACTTC. Translated, it gives CSARLLADQKETQYF.